The clone carrying this T cell receptor (beta chain) was counted a few times. Antigen: not known. This sample was included in a study of beta chain features in type 1 diabetes. Study-wide context: All samples combined gave 107,917,701 sorted cells for examination. Findings and limits, study-wide: The study found moderately but significantly shorter TCRB CDR3s in all four CD4+ subsets of Type 1 diabetes patients.

The authors reverse transcribed all of the isolated RNA, so sequencing captured expressed TCRB transcripts. The repertoire was sequenced with immunoSEQ multiplex PCR; TCRdb's copy has only in-frame clones and lacks some. The table includes roughly 220,000 clones, 15% to 20% detected once. Germline V gene lookup returns CDR1 SQVTM and CDR2 ANQGSEA. Trimming took 2 bases from V and 5 from J, leaving 12 bases between them. CDR3 length: 13 residues. The chain is built from TRBV29-1 and TRBJ1-1; D unresolved. The material sequenced was naive CD4+ T cells from blood. This TCR was sampled from a man aged 25 to 40 with type 1 diabetes. The CDR3 here is CSVERLMDTEAFF. Here the CDR3 DNA reads TGCAGCGTTGAAAGACTGATGGATACTGAAGCTTTCTTT.